The 6 T cell receptor beta chains listed next were all sequenced from one sample in a study of blood T cell repertoires in COVID-19. The data were produced by immunoSEQ multiplex PCR, yet TCRdb's version contains in-frame clones alone and is incomplete. The repertoire holds 70,000 to 90,000 clones, with approximately 85% as singletons. Sequenced input: peripheral blood. These TCRs come from a man aged 50-59 years with COVID-19, enrolled during active disease.

CDR3 amino acids: CASSQHSTDTQYF. CDR3 nucleotides: TGTGCCAGCAGCCAACATAGTACAGATACGCAGTATTTT. The rearrangement links TRBV3-1 (or the pseudogene TRBV3-2) to TRBJ2-3; D gene unclear. CDR1 LGHDT and CDR2 YNNKEL come from the germline V gene (reference sequence). The CDR3 loop spans 13 amino acids. Trimming pared 2 bases from V and 3 bases from J, leaving 6 bases between.

This clone was seen once. The V call is TRBV6-1, the J call TRBJ1-5; weak D call: TRBD1 (5 bases). Germline V gives CDR1 MNHNS, CDR2 SASEGT. V was trimmed by 2 bases and J by 0 bases, leaving 8 bases between them. The CDR3 totals 15 residues. CDR3 coding DNA: TGTGCCAGCAGTGAAAGACAGCTTAGCAATCAGCCCCAGCATTTT. Amino acid sequence: CASSERQLSNQPQHF.

The chain combines TRBV30 with TRBJ2-3, with D tentatively TRBD1 (6 bases). Per germline, CDR1 GTSNPN and CDR2 SVGIG (reference sequence). This CDR3 has 14 residues. V lost 4 bases and J 9 bases, leaving 20 bases between the germline ends. CDR3 bases: TGTGCCTGGAAGGATGGGGGCCAGGTGGTCACGCAGTATTTT. As protein: CAWKDGGQVVTQYF.

The chain joins TRBV7-2 to TRBJ2-1; 8 positions match TRBD2. V gave up 1 base and J gave up 6 bases; unmatched junction bases: 5. Germline lookup yields CDR1 SGHTA and CDR2 FQGNSA. The CDR3 runs to 15 residues. The CDR3 loop reads CASSLGLAGVNEQFF. DNA for the CDR3: TGTGCCAGCAGCTTAGGCCTAGCGGGCGTCAATGAGCAGTTCTTC.

V gene TRBV3-1 (or the pseudogene TRBV3-2) combines with J gene TRBJ2-1, with TRBD2 matching 9 bases. The CDR3 is 16 amino acids. The ends lost 0 bases at V and 6 bases at J; junction bases unmatched: 6. Germline V gene sequence: CDR1 LGHDT, CDR2 YNNKEL (reference sequence). The CDR3, as DNA: TGTGCCAGCAGCCAAGACTGGCGGGAGGGCCGCAATGAGCAGTTCTTC. This gives the protein CASSQDWREGRNEQFF.

The V gene is TRBV6-2 or TRBV6-3, the J gene TRBJ2-4; 12 bases match TRBD2. After removal of 6 bases from V and 9 bases from J, the junction contained 30 bases not matched to a gene. Looked up from germline, CDR1 is MNHEY and CDR2 is SVGEGT. The CDR3 loop spans 22 amino acids. The CDR3 coding sequence is TGTGCCAGCAGCCTTACCGGACACAACCTTCTAGCGGGAGGGCCAAAGGGAGGCATTCAGTACTTC. As protein: CASSLTGHNLLAGGPKGGIQYF.